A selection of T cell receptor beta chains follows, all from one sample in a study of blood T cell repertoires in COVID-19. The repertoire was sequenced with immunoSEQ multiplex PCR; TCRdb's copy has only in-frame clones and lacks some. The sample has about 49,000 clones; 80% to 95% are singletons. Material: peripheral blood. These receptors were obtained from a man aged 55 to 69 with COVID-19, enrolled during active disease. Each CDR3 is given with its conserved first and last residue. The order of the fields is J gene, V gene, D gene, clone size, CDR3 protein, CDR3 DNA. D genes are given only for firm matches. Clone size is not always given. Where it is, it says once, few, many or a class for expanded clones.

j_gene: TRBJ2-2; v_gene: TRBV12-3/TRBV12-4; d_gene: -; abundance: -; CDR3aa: CASSVRGTGELFF; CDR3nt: TGTGCCAGCAGTGTGCGGGGCACCGGGGAGCTGTTTTTT
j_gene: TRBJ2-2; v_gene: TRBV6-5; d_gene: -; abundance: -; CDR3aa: CASSYSQGRTGELFF; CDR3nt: TGTGCCAGCAGTTACTCCCAGGGTCGGACCGGGGAGCTGTTTTTT
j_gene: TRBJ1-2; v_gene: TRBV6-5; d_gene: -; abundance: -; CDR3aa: CASSYRRIPHYGYTF; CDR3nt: TGTGCCAGCAGTTACCGGCGGATCCCCCACTATGGCTACACCTTC
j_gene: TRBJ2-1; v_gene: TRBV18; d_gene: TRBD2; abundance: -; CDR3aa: CASSGTGGIQNNEQFF; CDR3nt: TGTGCCAGCTCTGGAACGGGAGGGATTCAGAACAATGAGCAGTTCTTC
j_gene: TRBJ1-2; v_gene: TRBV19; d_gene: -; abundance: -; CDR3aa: CASSNYGLREGYTF; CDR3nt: TGTGCCAGTAGTAACTACGGACTGAGGGAGGGCTACACCTTC
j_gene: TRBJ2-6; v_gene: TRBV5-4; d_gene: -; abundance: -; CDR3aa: CASSLWSGAGANVLTF; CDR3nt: TGTGCCAGCAGCTTGTGGTCCGGTGCTGGGGCCAACGTCCTGACTTTC
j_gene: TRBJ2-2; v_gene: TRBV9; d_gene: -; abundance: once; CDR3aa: CASSVATRTGGELFF; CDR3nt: TGTGCCAGCAGCGTAGCGACCCGGACGGGGGGGGAGCTGTTTTTT
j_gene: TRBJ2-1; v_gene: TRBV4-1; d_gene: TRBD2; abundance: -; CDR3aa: CASSPRAGSSYNEQFF; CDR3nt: TGCGCCAGCAGCCCCCGAGCGGGAAGCTCCTACAATGAGCAGTTCTTC
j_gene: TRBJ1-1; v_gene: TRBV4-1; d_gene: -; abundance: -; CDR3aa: CASSHSPPANTEAFF; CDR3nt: TGCGCCAGCAGCCATAGTCCCCCTGCGAACACTGAAGCTTTCTTT
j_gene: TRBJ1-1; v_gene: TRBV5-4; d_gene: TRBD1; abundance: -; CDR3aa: CASSLGSQGDTEAFF; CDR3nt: TGTGCCAGCAGCTTGGGGTCCCAGGGGGACACTGAAGCTTTCTTT
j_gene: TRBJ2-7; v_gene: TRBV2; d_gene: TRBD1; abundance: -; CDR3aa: CASNERQGRNSYEQYF; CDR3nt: TGTGCCAGCAACGAGAGACAGGGCCGAAACTCCTACGAGCAGTACTTC
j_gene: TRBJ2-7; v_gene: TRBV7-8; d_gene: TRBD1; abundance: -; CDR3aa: CASSLTGEDEQYF; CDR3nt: TGTGCCAGCAGCCTGACAGGGGAGGACGAGCAGTACTTC
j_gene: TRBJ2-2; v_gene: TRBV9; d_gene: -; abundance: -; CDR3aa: CASSVEVSGELFF; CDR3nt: TGTGCCAGCAGCGTTGAGGTTTCCGGGGAGCTGTTTTTT
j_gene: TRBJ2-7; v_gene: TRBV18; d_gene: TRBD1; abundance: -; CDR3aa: CASSRTPGTGAYEQYF; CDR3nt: TGTGCCAGCTCACGAACACCCGGGACAGGGGCCTACGAGCAGTACTTC
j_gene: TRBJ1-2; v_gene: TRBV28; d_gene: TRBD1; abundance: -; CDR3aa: CASRFLGDRSYTF; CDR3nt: TGTGCCAGCAGGTTCCTTGGGGACAGGAGCTACACCTTC
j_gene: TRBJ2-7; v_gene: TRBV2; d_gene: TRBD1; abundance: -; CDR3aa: CASSSRQGGSYEQYF; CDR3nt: TGTGCCAGCAGTTCCCGACAGGGGGGCTCCTACGAGCAGTACTTC
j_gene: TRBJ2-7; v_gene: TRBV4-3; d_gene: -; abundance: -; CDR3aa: CASSQARGSGYEQYF; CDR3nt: TGCGCCAGCAGCCAAGCTCGGGGGAGCGGCTACGAGCAGTACTTC
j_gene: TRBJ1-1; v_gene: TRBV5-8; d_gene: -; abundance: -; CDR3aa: CASSLNGRVNTEAFF; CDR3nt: TGTGCCAGCAGCTTGAACGGCAGGGTGAACACTGAAGCTTTCTTT
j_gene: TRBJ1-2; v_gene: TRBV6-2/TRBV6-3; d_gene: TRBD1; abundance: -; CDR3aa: CASSSLGQGSGYTF; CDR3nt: TGTGCCAGCAGCTCGTTGGGACAGGGCTCCGGCTACACCTTC
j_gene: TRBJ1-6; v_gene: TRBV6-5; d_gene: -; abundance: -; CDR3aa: CASSPNGSNSPLHF; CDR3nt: TGTGCCAGCAGTCCTAATGGGAGTAATTCACCCCTCCACTTT
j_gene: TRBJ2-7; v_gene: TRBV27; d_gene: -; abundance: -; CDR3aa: CASSQGQYLYEQYF; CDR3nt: TGTGCCAGCAGTCAAGGACAGTATCTCTACGAGCAGTACTTC
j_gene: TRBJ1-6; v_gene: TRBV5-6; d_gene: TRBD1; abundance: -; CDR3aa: CASRKNTRTGAYNSPLHF; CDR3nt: TGTGCCAGCAGAAAGAACACCCGGACAGGGGCCTATAATTCACCCCTCCACTTT
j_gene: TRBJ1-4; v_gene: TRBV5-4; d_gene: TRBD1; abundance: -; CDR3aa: CASSLGGGQGATNEKLFF; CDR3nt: TGTGCCAGCAGCTTAGGAGGGGGACAGGGGGCAACTAATGAAAAACTGTTTTTT
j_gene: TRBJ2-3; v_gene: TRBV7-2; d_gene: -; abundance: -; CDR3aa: CASSSASASRTDTQYF; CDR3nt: TGTGCCAGCAGCTCCGCGTCGGCTAGCCGCACAGATACGCAGTATTTT
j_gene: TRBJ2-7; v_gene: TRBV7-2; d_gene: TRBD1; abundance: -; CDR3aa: CASSLDLNRGLSEQYF; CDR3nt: TGTGCCAGCAGCTTAGACCTCAACAGGGGGCTGAGCGAGCAGTACTTC
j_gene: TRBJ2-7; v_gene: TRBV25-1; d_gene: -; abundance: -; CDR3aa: CASSDQGISSYEQYF; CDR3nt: TGTGCCAGCAGTGATCAGGGGATTTCCTCCTACGAGCAGTACTTC
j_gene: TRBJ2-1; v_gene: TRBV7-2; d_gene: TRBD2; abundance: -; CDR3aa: CASSSGLAGGGEQFF; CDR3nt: TGTGCCAGCAGCTCAGGACTAGCGGGAGGGGGAGAGCAGTTCTTC
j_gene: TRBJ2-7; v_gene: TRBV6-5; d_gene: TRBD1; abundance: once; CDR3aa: CASRRQGDYEQYF; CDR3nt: TGTGCCAGCAGGAGACAGGGGGACTACGAGCAGTACTTC
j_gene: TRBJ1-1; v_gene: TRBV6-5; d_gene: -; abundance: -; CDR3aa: CASSYSPEAMNTEAFF; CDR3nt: TGTGCCAGCAGTTACTCCCCAGAGGCGATGAACACTGAAGCTTTCTTT
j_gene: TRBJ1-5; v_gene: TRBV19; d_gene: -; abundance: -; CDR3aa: CATKTTAYSNQPQHF; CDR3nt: TGTGCCACCAAGACGACAGCGTATAGCAATCAGCCCCAGCATTTT
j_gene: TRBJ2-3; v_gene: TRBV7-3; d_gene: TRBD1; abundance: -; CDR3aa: CASSPGQGEYGADTQYF; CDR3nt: TGTGCCAGCAGCCCCGGACAGGGGGAATATGGGGCAGATACGCAGTATTTT
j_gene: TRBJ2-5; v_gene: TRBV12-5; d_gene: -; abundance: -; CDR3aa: CASGGGGSRETQYF; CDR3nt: TGTGCTAGTGGTGGGGGCGGTTCGAGGGAGACCCAGTACTTC
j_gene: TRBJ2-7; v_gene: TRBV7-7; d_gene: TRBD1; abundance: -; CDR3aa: CASSYRDRGYEQYF; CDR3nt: TGTGCTAGCAGCTACCGGGACAGGGGGTACGAGCAGTACTTC
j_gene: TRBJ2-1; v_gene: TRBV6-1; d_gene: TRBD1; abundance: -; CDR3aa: CASSETMGQLYNEQFF; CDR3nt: TGTGCCAGCAGTGAAACGATGGGACAGCTTTACAATGAGCAGTTCTTC
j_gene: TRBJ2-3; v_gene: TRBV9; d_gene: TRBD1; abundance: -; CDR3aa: CASSVMQGAGDTQYF; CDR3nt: TGTGCCAGCAGCGTAATGCAGGGGGCAGGAGATACGCAGTATTTT
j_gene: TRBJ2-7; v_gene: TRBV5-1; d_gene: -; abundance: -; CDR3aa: CASSLRGAGYEQYF; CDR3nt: TGCGCCAGCAGCTTGCGGGGGGCGGGTTACGAGCAGTACTTC
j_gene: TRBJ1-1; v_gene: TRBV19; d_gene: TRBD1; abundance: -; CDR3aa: CASSLDRGGNTEAFF; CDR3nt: TGTGCCAGTAGTTTGGACAGGGGCGGGAACACTGAAGCTTTCTTT
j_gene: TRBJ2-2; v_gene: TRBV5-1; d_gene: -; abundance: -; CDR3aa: CATTVDSSANTGELFF; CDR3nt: TGCGCCACGACGGTAGACAGCTCCGCGAACACCGGGGAGCTGTTTTTT
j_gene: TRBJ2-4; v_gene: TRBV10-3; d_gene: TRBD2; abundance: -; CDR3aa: CAISDLPLAGALAKNIQYF; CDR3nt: TGTGCCATCAGTGATTTGCCCCTAGCGGGGGCCCTAGCCAAAAACATTCAGTACTTC
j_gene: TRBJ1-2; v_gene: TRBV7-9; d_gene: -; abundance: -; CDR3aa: CASSPAPGVSYGYTF; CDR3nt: TGTGCCAGCAGCCCCGCCCCCGGGGTGAGCTATGGCTACACCTTC
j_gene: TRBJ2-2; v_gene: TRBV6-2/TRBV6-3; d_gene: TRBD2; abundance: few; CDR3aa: CASSPGLAGRLSGGELFF; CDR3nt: TGTGCCAGCAGCCCGGGACTAGCGGGAAGGTTGAGCGGCGGGGAGCTGTTTTTT
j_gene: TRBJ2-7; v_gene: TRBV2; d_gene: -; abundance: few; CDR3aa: CASRAFGEQYF; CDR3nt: TGTGCCAGCAGAGCGTTTGGGGAGCAGTACTTC